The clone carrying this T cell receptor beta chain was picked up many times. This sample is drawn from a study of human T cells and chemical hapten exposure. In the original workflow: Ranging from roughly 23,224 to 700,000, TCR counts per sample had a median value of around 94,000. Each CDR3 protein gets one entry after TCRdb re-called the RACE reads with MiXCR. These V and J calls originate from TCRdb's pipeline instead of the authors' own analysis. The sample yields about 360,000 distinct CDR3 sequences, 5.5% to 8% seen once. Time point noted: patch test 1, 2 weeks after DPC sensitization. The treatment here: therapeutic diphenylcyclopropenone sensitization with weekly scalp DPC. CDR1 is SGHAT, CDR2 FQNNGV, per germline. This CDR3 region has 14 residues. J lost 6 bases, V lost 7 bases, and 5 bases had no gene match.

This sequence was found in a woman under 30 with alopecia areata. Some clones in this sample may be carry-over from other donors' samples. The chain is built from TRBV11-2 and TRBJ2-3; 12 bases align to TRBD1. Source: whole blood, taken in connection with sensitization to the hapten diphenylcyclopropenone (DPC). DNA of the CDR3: TGTGCCAGCACCCCCGGGACAGGGGGCGATACGCAGTATTTT. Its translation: CASTPGTGGDTQYF. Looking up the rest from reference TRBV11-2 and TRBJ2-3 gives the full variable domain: EAGVAQSPRYKIIEKRQSVAFWCNPISGHATLYWYQQILGQGPKLLIQFQNNGVVDDSQLPKDRFSAERLKGVDSTLKIQPAKLEDSAVYLCASTPGTGGDTQYFGPGTRLTVL.